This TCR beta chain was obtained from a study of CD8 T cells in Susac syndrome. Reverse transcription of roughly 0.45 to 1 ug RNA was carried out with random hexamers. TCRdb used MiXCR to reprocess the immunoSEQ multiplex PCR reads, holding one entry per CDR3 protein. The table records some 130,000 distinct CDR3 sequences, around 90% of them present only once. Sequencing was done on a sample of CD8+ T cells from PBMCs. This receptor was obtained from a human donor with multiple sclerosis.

The chain's CDR3 is CASSFYTTDVAGNYGYTF. CDR3 nucleotides: TGCGCCAGCAGCTTCTACACGACAGACGTCGCGGGGAACTATGGCTACACCTTC. The chain employs TRBV4-1 and TRBJ1-2; perhaps TRBD1 as D (5 bases). CDR1 and CDR2 from the germline V gene are MGHRA and YSYEKL. V was pared by 5 bases and J by 2 bases, with 24 bases between. CDR3 length: 18 residues.